This entry describes one T cell receptor (beta chain). Produced via immunoSEQ multiplex PCR; TCRdb's table is partial and in-frame only. The sample has fewer than 35,000 clones, around 84% seen once; the top ten hold 10% to 15%. This record belongs to a study of blood T cell repertoires in COVID-19. About the research overall: From the United States, Italy and Spain came samples of acute and convalescent COVID-19.

Trimming pared 5 bases from V and 5 bases from J, leaving 9 bases between. This CDR3 is built from 12 residues. Germline CDR1 reads SGHVS; CDR2 reads FQNEAQ. This sequence joins TRBV7-8 and TRBJ2-5; possibly TRBD1 for D (6 bases). The source is a human donor in a cohort sampled during active COVID-19. The material sequenced was peripheral blood. CDR3 nucleotide sequence: TGTGCCAGCAGCCCAACAGGGGAGACCCAGTACTTC. Encoded protein: CASSPTGETQYF.